Detailed here is one T cell receptor beta chain. The antigen remains unidentified. The repertoire was sequenced with immunoSEQ multiplex PCR; TCRdb's copy has only in-frame clones and lacks some. The sample carries tens of thousands of clones, more than 90% recorded once. The germline CDR1 and CDR2 sequences are LNHDA and SQIVND (reference sequence). CDR3 length equals 14 residues. The V gene lost 4 bases and the J gene lost 2 bases, with 12 bases spanning the gap. This specimen belongs to a study of PD-1 blockade in classical Hodgkin lymphoma. Overall study findings and caveats: By C4D1, CD4+ diversity increased significantly, especially in complete responders. Partial responders and progressors had significantly lower baseline TCR diversity.

Described time point: cycle 4 day 1 (C4D1), after less than seven weeks of nivolumab. Brentuximab vedotin exposure varied among the patients, all of whom had relapsed after autologous stem cell transplantation. The receptor's source is a human donor with classical Hodgkin lymphoma. This sequence joins TRBV19 and TRBJ2-7; TRBD2 is a possible D gene (6 bases). The material sequenced was peripheral blood mononuclear cells (PBMCs), taken before the fourth cycle of nivolumab. Written as DNA, the CDR3 is TGTGCCAGTAGTAAGGCGGGGAGAGCCTACGAGCAGTACTTC. Protein product: CASSKAGRAYEQYF. Filled out from reference TRBV19 and TRBJ2-7, the complete variable domain reads DGGITQSPKYLFRKEGQNVTLSCEQNLNHDAMYWYRQDPGQGLRLIYYSQIVNDFQKGDIAEGYSVSREKKESFPLTVTSAQKNPTAFYLCASSKAGRAYEQYFGPGTRLTVT.